This passage covers 9 T cell receptor beta chains from one sample sequenced in a study of T cell responses to AZD1222 COVID-19 vaccine. Profiled with immunoSEQ multiplex PCR; TCRdb holds only in-frame clones, not every one. The table has roughly 75,000 clones, roughly 84% seen once; the top ten hold 9.8%. This material consisted of peripheral blood, taken on day 0 of AZD1222 vaccination. These receptors originate from an adult in good health.

In nucleotides, the CDR3 is TGTGCCAGCAGCGTAGGACAGACCGACACCGGGGAGCTGTTTTTT. Its translation is CASSVGQTDTGELFF. The chain joins TRBV9 to TRBJ2-2; a weak D match, TRBD1 (5 bases). Germline V gene sequence: CDR1 SGDLS, CDR2 YYNGEE. Between the trimmed V and J ends, which lost 0 bases and 3 bases, there was a span of 9 bases. The CDR3 runs 15 residues.

This sequence joins TRBV13 and TRBJ1-1, with D perhaps TRBD1 (5 bases). V lost 5 bases and J lost 7, with 26 bases in between. In germline, CDR1 is PRHDT, CDR2 FYEKMQ (reference sequence). The CDR3 runs to 17 residues. CDR3 sequence (DNA): TGTGCCAGCAGCCCAATGGGGGACGCAGGGCGGTTTAGTGAAGCTTTCTTT. Translation: CASSPMGDAGRFSEAFF.

J is TRBJ1-1 and V is TRBV30; D might be TRBD1 (6 bases). CDR3 length equals 13 residues. The germline V gene encodes CDR1 GTSNPN and CDR2 SVGIG (reference sequence). Trimming stripped 3 bases from V and 5 bases from J, with 13 bases between. The CDR3 DNA reads as TGTGCCTGGAGAATCAGGACAGCAACTGAAGCTTTCTTT. It codes for CAWRIRTATEAFF.

The chain has TRBV2 and TRBJ2-3; either TRBD1 or TRBD2 may supply D (5 bases each). The V gene's germline CDR1 is SNHLY and CDR2 FYNNEI. The CDR3 runs 16 residues. Trimming removed 6 bases from V and 5 bases from J, with 21 bases in between. For the CDR3, the DNA is TGTGCCAGCAGGGCCTTTGGGACGGACTCAGGAGATACGCAGTATTTT. This gives the protein CASRAFGTDSGDTQYF. The whole variable domain, filled in from reference TRBV2 and TRBJ2-3, reads EPEVTQTPSHQVTQMGQEVILRCVPISNHLYFYWYRQILGQKVEFLVSFYNNEISEKSEIFDDQFSVERPDGSNFTLKIRSTKLEDSAMYFCASRAFGTDSGDTQYFGPGTRLTVL.

The rearrangement links TRBV10-2 to TRBJ2-2; the D gene is possibly TRBD1 (5 bases). Germline CDR1 is WSHSY and CDR2 is SAAADI. V was trimmed by 5 bases and J by 6 bases, leaving 10 bases between them. The CDR3 is 13 amino acids. The CDR3 region has the DNA TGCGCCAGCAGTACTCAGGGCGCCGGGGAGCTGTTTTTT. It is translated as CASSTQGAGELFF.

This clone was detected only once. The chain links TRBV10-3 to TRBJ2-7; TRBD1 matches 9 bases. Germline V gene sequence: CDR1 ENHRY, CDR2 SYGVKD. The CDR3 contains 14 residues. V lost 3 bases, J lost 2 bases, and 2 bases stayed unmatched. This CDR3 is CAISDRDRAYEQYF. In DNA, the CDR3 is TGTGCCATCAGTGACCGGGACAGGGCCTACGAGCAGTACTTC.

The chain joins TRBV10-1 to TRBJ1-1, with TRBD1 matching over 9 bases. CDR3 length equals 13 residues. The ends lost 10 bases at V and 3 bases at J; junction bases unmatched: 6. CDR1 WNHNN and CDR2 SYGVQD come from the germline V gene (reference sequence). As DNA, the CDR3 is TGCGCCACCCGGACAGGGGTGGACACTGAAGCTTTCTTT. Translation gives CATRTGVDTEAFF.

The J gene is TRBJ2-7, the V gene TRBV28; no definite D call. Germline V lookup: CDR1 MDHEN, CDR2 SYDVKM. The CDR3 runs 11 residues. V was pared by 1 base and J by 5 bases, with 3 bases between. The CDR3 DNA sequence: TGTGCCAGCAGTTTATCGGACGAGCAGTACTTC. Its protein is CASSLSDEQYF.

The chain carries TRBV9 and TRBJ2-3; no firm D call. CDR3 length: 16 residues. Trimming shortened V by 1 base and J by 4 bases, and 16 bases separated the two germline ends. CDR1 is SGDLS and CDR2 is YYNGEE in the germline V gene. In DNA, the CDR3 is TGTGCCAGCAGCGTAATGTCCGCCGTGACCGCAGATACGCAGTATTTT. It encodes CASSVMSAVTADTQYF.